The clone carrying this TCR beta chain was found many times. Its antigen is currently unknown. This sample stems from a study of T cells in Graves' hyperthyroidism and ophthalmopathy. Findings of the study overall: By a 13 V-J model, ophthalmopathy was set apart from stable hyperthyroidism.

Germline CDR1 and CDR2: LGHDT and YNNKEL (reference sequence). This CDR3 region has 12 residues. J was trimmed by 9 bases and V by 4 bases; bases with no gene match: 3. Researchers amplified the TCR beta CDR3 regions from RNA transcripts. The HTBI primer set was used in a first-round RT-PCR of the TCR CDR3. TCRdb re-called the multiplex PCR reads with MiXCR, one entry per CDR3 protein. The data show some 560,000 distinct CDR3 sequences, with roughly 15% seen just once and more than 11% held by the top ten. The chain combines TRBV3-1 with TRBJ2-1; TRBD2 matches 7 bases. This TCR was sampled from a woman in her forties with Graves' hyperthyroidism. Sequenced sample: blood. The CDR3 loop is CASSPGRGEQFF. CDR3 DNA: TGTGCCAGCAGCCCGGGGAGGGGTGAGCAGTTCTTC.